Following are 26 T cell receptor beta chains from one sample sequenced in a study of T cells expressing NK-cell markers. TCRdb reprocessed the 5' RACE reads, with one entry per CDR3 protein and no DNA. Its table lists around 110,000 distinct CDR3 sequences. The material sequenced was blood T cells: a sorted CD56 or NKG2C T cell subset, CD4+ or CD8+ T cells, or bulk PBMC T cells (not recorded which). The receptors derive from a woman between 18 and 70 years old in good health.

The genes are TRBV24-1 and TRBJ2-7; TCRdb indicates TRBD1, and absent DNA this call remains unverified. CDR3 length: 13 amino acids. Germline values: CDR1 KGHDR, CDR2 SFDVKD. The CDR3 loop is CATSDRAGYEQYF.

The J gene is TRBJ2-3, the V gene TRBV29-1; TCRdb picks TRBD2, but there is no DNA to check that call. Germline V CDR1 and CDR2: SQVTM, ANQGSEA. The CDR3 has 14 amino acids. The CDR3 region is CSSSASGLTDTQYF.

The genes are TRBV2 and TRBJ1-2; TCRdb gives TRBD1 as the D gene, but with no DNA this cannot be confirmed. Germline V gene sequence: CDR1 SNHLY, CDR2 FYNNEI. The CDR3 sequence is 12 residues long. The CDR3 here is CASSGTLDGYTF.

The chain couples TRBV14 to TRBJ2-1; without DNA, the TCRdb call of TRBD2 cannot be checked. Per germline, CDR1 SGHDN and CDR2 FVKESK. CDR3 size: 16 residues. CDR3 in amino acids: CASSQDRLAGGNGQFF. The complete variable domain, with remaining parts taken from reference TRBV14 and TRBJ2-1, reads EAGVTQFPSHSVIEKGQTVTLRCDPISGHDNLYWYRRVMGKEIKFLLHFVKESKQDESGMPNNRFLAERTGGTYSTLKVQPAELEDSGVYFCASSQDRLAGGNGQFFGPGTRLTVL.

The chain recombines TRBV4-3 with TRBJ2-5; the TCRdb D gene call, TRBD1, has no DNA to confirm it. This CDR3 comprises 17 residues. The germline CDR1 and CDR2 sequences are LGHNA and YSLEER. The CDR3 sequence is CASSQGTGRGGQETQYF.

The chain is built from TRBV4-3 and TRBJ2-5; TCRdb names TRBD1, which stays unverified in the absence of DNA. The germline CDR1 and CDR2 sequences are LGHNA and YSLEER. CDR3 length: 16 amino acids. CDR3 protein: CASSQDIGRGRETQYF.

The V and J genes are TRBV7-9 and TRBJ1-6. CDR1 and CDR2 (germline): SEHNR, FQNEAQ (reference sequence). This CDR3 is built from 16 residues. The CDR3 is CASSGDLGLLSWALHF.

The J gene is TRBJ1-2, the V gene TRBV5-1; checking the TCRdb D call of TRBD1 is not possible without DNA. Germline lookup yields CDR1 SGHRS and CDR2 YFSETQ. The CDR3 consists of 15 residues. CDR3 residues: CASKPDRGFLYGYTF.

The chain recombines TRBV9 with TRBJ2-1; the TCRdb call, TRBD1, lacks DNA for checking. The CDR3 runs 12 residues. Germline loops: CDR1 SGDLS, CDR2 YYNGEE. The CDR3 reads CASSPGADEQFF.

The V call is TRBV27, the J call TRBJ2-1; TCRdb proposes TRBD2, but this gene call is untestable without DNA. The CDR3 sequence is 13 residues long. The germline V gene has CDR1 MNHEY and CDR2 SMNVEV (reference sequence). CDR3 protein: CASSLLAGGEQFF.

The chain combines TRBV4-3 with TRBJ2-1; without DNA, the TCRdb call of TRBD1 cannot be checked. Germline V gene lookup returns CDR1 LGHNA and CDR2 YSLEER. This CDR3 spans 15 amino acids. CDR3 in amino acids: CASSLAGGQGNEQFF.

The chain combines TRBV6-1 with TRBJ1-2; without DNA, the TCRdb call of TRBD1 cannot be checked. CDR3 length equals 15 residues. Germline CDR1 and CDR2: MNHNS and SASEGT. CDR3 residues: CASSDQGGGPGGYTF.

V usage is TRBV5-1 and J usage is TRBJ2-1. The CDR3 has 12 amino acids. Germline CDR1 reads SGHRS; CDR2 reads YFSETQ. This CDR3 is CASSLASEVQFF.

The rearrangement joins TRBV12-3 or TRBV12-4 to TRBJ2-1; the D gene TCRdb calls, TRBD2, cannot be checked with no DNA. This CDR3 contains 15 residues. CDR3 region: CASSWSTSGSNEQFF.

The V call is TRBV7-3, the J call TRBJ2-3; TCRdb selects TRBD1, and the lack of DNA leaves this call unchecked. Germline V gene data show CDR1 as SGHTA and CDR2 as FQGTGA. The CDR3 sequence is 16 residues long. The CDR3 sequence is CASSLKTGTGEDTQYF.

The chain employs TRBV11-2 and TRBJ1-1. The CDR3 is 11 residues long. Germline lookup yields CDR1 SGHAT and CDR2 FQNNGV. CDR3 sequence: CASSLNREAFF. The full variable domain, with the rest looked up from reference TRBV11-2 and TRBJ1-1, is EAGVAQSPRYKIIEKRQSVAFWCNPISGHATLYWYQQILGQGPKLLIQFQNNGVVDDSQLPKDRFSAERLKGVDSTLKIQPAKLEDSAVYLCASSLNREAFFGQGTRLTVV.

The chain employs TRBV12-3 or TRBV12-4 and TRBJ1-5. The CDR3 totals 14 residues. The CDR3 spells CASSLLGGHQPQHF.

The chain carries TRBV20-1 and TRBJ2-5; without DNA, the TCRdb call of TRBD1 cannot be checked. The CDR3 is 14 amino acids. CDR1 and CDR2 from the germline V gene are DFQATT and SNEGSKA (reference sequence). The CDR3 loop is CSASSDRDQETQYF.

This sequence joins TRBV25-1 and TRBJ2-3; TCRdb picks TRBD2, but there is no DNA to check that call. From germline, CDR1 is MGHDK and CDR2 SYGVNS. The CDR3 covers 16 residues. CDR3 in amino acids: CASSESGLAGWDTQYF.

The gene calls are TRBV20-1 and TRBJ2-3; TCRdb calls TRBD1, which cannot be checked without DNA. Germline V CDR1 and CDR2: DFQATT, SNEGSKA (reference sequence). The CDR3 length is 16 residues. The chain's CDR3 is CSARDTSGAPADTQYF.

The chain joins TRBV9 to TRBJ2-1; no DNA is available, so the TRBD1 call from TCRdb remains unchecked. This CDR3 is built from 12 residues. Germline V lookup: CDR1 SGDLS, CDR2 YYNGEE. Here the CDR3 reads CASSVESGEEFF.

This sequence joins TRBV7-9 and TRBJ2-2. Germline-derived CDR1 and CDR2 are SEHNR and FQNEAQ (reference sequence). The CDR3 loop spans 15 amino acids. The chain's CDR3 is CASSFPTANTGELFF.

The chain couples TRBV7-2 to TRBJ2-1; TCRdb designates TRBD2, a call that cannot be tested without DNA. CDR1 is SGHTA, CDR2 FQGNSA, per germline. This CDR3 is 14 amino acids long. The CDR3 spells CASSLRELYNEQFF.

V gene TRBV28 combines with J gene TRBJ2-1; TCRdb's D call of TRBD2 is untestable without DNA. This CDR3 comprises 16 residues. CDR1 is MDHEN, CDR2 SYDVKM, per germline. CDR3 sequence: CASSSPLAGDASEQFF.

The chain has TRBV5-6 and TRBJ1-3. The V gene's germline CDR1 is SGHDT and CDR2 YYEEEE. The CDR3 has 17 residues. The CDR3 spells CASSLSSFGVPRNTIYF. The whole variable domain, remainder taken from reference TRBV5-6 and TRBJ1-3, is DAGVTQSPTHLIKTRGQQVTLRCSPKSGHDTVSWYQQALGQGPQFIFQYYEEEERQRGNFPDRFSGHQFPNYSSELNVNALLLGDSALYLCASSLSSFGVPRNTIYFGEGSWLTVV.

This chain links TRBV7-9 with TRBJ2-5; TCRdb's D gene call, TRBD1, goes unchecked for lack of DNA. The germline CDR1 and CDR2 sequences are SEHNR and FQNEAQ (reference sequence). This CDR3 has 13 residues. This chain's CDR3 is CASSRRGGETQYF.